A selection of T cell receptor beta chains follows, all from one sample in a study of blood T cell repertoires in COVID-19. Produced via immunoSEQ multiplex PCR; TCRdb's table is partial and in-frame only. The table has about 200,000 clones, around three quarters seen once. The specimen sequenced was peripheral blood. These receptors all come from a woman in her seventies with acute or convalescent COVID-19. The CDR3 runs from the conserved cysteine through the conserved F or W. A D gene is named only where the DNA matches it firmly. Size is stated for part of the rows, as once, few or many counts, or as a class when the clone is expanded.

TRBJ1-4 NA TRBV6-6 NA CASSYLSGLNEKLFF TGTGCCAGCAGTTACTTATCAGGGCTTAATGAAAAACTGTTTTTT
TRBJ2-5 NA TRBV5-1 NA CASSPNPTTQETQYF TGCGCCAGCAGCCCCAACCCCACAACGCAAGAGACCCAGTACTTC
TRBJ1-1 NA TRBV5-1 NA CASSRDRTEAFF TGCGCCAGCAGCCGAGACAGGACTGAAGCTTTCTTT
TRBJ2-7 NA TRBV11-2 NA CASSLVIEGNEQYF TGTGCCAGCAGCTTAGTAATTGAGGGTAACGAGCAGTACTTC
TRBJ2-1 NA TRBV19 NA CASTPLNSYNEQFF TGTGCCAGTACTCCCCTTAACTCCTACAATGAGCAGTTCTTC
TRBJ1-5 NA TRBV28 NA CASITSGEPQHF TGTGCCAGCATTACAAGCGGGGAGCCCCAGCATTTT
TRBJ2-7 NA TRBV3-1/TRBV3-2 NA CASSQDSYEQYF TGTGCCAGCAGCCAAGACAGCTACGAGCAGTACTTC
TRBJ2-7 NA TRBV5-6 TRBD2 CASSRVAGLSYEQYF TGTGCCAGCAGTCGAGTAGCGGGGTTGTCCTACGAGCAGTACTTC
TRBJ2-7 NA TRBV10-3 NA CAVRDLPSYEQYF TGTGCCGTCCGGGACTTGCCCTCCTACGAGCAGTACTTC
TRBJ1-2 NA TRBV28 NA CASSSPMGGRGRNYGYTF TGTGCCAGCAGTTCGCCGATGGGGGGAAGGGGCCGTAACTATGGCTACACCTTC
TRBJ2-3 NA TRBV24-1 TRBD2 CATSDLGLAGAGDTQYF TGTGCCACCAGTGATTTAGGGCTAGCGGGAGCCGGAGATACGCAGTATTTT
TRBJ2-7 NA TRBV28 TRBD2 CASSLTSGTSYEQYF TGTGCCAGCAGTTTAACTAGCGGTACCTCCTACGAGCAGTACTTC
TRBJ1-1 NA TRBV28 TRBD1 CASTLRVGRDSLLAFF TGTGCCAGCACCCTAAGGGTGGGCAGGGACAGTCTTCTAGCTTTCTTT
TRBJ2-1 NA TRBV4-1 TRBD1 CASSQERDSLYNEQFF TGCGCCAGCAGCCAAGAACGGGACAGCCTCTACAATGAGCAGTTCTTC
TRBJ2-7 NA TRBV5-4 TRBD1 CASSLWDRRSYEQYF TGTGCCAGCAGCCTCTGGGACAGAAGATCCTACGAGCAGTACTTC
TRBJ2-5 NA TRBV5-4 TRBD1 CASSLDPGGQQETQYF TGTGCCAGCAGCTTGGATCCAGGGGGTCAACAAGAGACCCAGTACTTC
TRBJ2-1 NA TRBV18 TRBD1 CASSRDRDPNEQFF TGTGCCAGCTCAAGGGACAGGGACCCCAATGAGCAGTTCTTC
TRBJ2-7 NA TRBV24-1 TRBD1 CATSFGQGPYEQYF TGTGCCACCAGTTTCGGACAGGGACCCTACGAGCAGTACTTC
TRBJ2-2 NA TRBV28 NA CASRRSGAGELFF TGTGCCAGCAGAAGATCCGGTGCCGGGGAGCTGTTTTTT
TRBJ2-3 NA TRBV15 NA CATSSAPGNQRDTQYF TGTGCCACCAGCAGTGCCCCCGGGAACCAGAGGGATACGCAGTATTTT
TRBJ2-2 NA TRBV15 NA CATSRAWDKNTGELFF TGTGCCACCAGCAGAGCCTGGGACAAGAACACCGGGGAGCTGTTTTTT
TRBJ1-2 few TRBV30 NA CAWSFDSLYGYTF TGTGCCTGGAGTTTTGACAGTCTCTATGGCTACACCTTC
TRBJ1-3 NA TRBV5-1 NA CASSPRESSGNTIYF TGCGCCAGCAGCCCCCGGGAGTCCTCTGGAAACACCATATATTTT
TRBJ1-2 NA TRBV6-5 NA CASSRIETDYGYTF TGTGCCAGCAGCCGCATTGAGACAGACTATGGCTACACCTTC
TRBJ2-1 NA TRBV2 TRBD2 CASSDSGNYNEQFF TGTGCCAGCAGTGATAGCGGGAACTACAATGAGCAGTTCTTC
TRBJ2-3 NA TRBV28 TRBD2 CASASGTSGTDTQYF TGTGCCAGCGCCTCCGGGACTAGCGGCACAGATACGCAGTATTTT
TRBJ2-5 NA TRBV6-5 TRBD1 CASSTTGWPQETQYF TGTGCCAGCAGTACGACAGGGTGGCCACAAGAGACCCAGTACTTC